These 16 T cell receptor beta chains share one sample of origin, sequenced in a study of blood T cell repertoires in COVID-19. Sequencing was performed with immunoSEQ multiplex PCR; in TCRdb, only in-frame clones are kept and a portion is missing. Among some 140,000 clones listed, around three quarters were seen once. The sample taken for sequencing was peripheral blood. The receptors shown here come from a man older than 75 with acute or convalescent COVID-19.

The chain employs TRBV5-1 and TRBJ1-1; 10 bases match TRBD1. V shed 3 bases, J shed 0 bases, and the junction held 5 bases outside the gene matches. This CDR3 has 16 residues. Germline lookup yields CDR1 SGHRS and CDR2 YFSETQ. CDR3 region: CASSWGTGDMNTEAFF. CDR3 in DNA: TGCGCCAGCAGCTGGGGGACAGGGGACATGAACACTGAAGCTTTCTTT.

V usage is TRBV12-3 or TRBV12-4 and J usage is TRBJ2-3, with D perhaps TRBD2 (5 bases). The CDR3 loop spans 13 amino acids. Between the trimmed V and J ends, which lost 5 bases and 5 bases, there was a span of 11 bases. The CDR3 sequence is CASSRSGVDTQYF. Here the CDR3 DNA reads TGTGCCAGCAGTCGCTCCGGGGTAGATACGCAGTATTTT.

V usage is TRBV7-2 and J usage is TRBJ1-2; D remains unclear. V dropped 1 base and J dropped 6 bases, with 9 bases sitting between them. This CDR3 has 13 residues. The germline V gene encodes CDR1 SGHTA and CDR2 FQGNSA. Here the CDR3 reads CASSLGGGNGYTF. The CDR3 region has the DNA TGTGCCAGCAGCTTAGGGGGAGGGAATGGCTACACCTTC.

With respect to this clone: The sample holds other DNA sequences that translate to the same CDR3. The chain has TRBV19 and TRBJ2-5, with 7 bases lining up with TRBD2. Trimming took 3 bases from V and 1 from J; bases not matched to a gene: 2. This CDR3 comprises 14 residues. In germline, CDR1 is LNHDA, CDR2 SQIVND (reference sequence). The CDR3 nucleotides read TGTGCCAGTAGTATTTGGGGGGGCCAAGAGACCCAGTACTTC. The encoded protein is CASSIWGGQETQYF.

The chain couples TRBV28 to TRBJ1-2; TRBD1 might be the D (5 bases). Germline V gene data show CDR1 as MDHEN and CDR2 as SYDVKM. CDR3 length: 14 residues. Trimming shortened V by 5 bases and J by 4 bases, and 14 bases separated the two germline ends. The CDR3: CASSARGGIYGYTF. CDR3 coding DNA: TGTGCCAGCAGTGCCCGGGGGGGGATCTATGGCTACACCTTC.

Many counts were recorded for this clone. The gene calls are TRBV18 and TRBJ1-6; D gene uncertain. This CDR3 has 16 residues. Germline V CDR1 and CDR2: KGHSH, LQKENI. Trimming left V 2 bases short and J 5 bases short, with 13 bases between. CDR3 amino acids: CASSPYAAGNNSPLHF. The DNA of the CDR3 is TGTGCCAGCTCACCATATGCGGCGGGGAATAATTCACCCCTCCACTTT.

The genes are TRBV18 and TRBJ2-2; D is possibly TRBD1 (5 bases). Germline values: CDR1 KGHSH, CDR2 LQKENI. V lost 0 bases, J lost 7 bases, and 12 bases lay in between. The CDR3 extends over 15 amino acids. CDR3 in DNA: TGTGCCAGCTCACCACCACAGGACCTCGGCGGGGAGCTGTTTTTT. Protein sequence: CASSPPQDLGGELFF.

The chain has TRBV9 and TRBJ1-2, with D possibly being TRBD1 (6 bases). The germline CDR1 and CDR2 sequences are SGDLS and YYNGEE. This CDR3 contains 14 residues. Trimming cost V 4 bases and J 5 bases, with 15 bases left between them. CDR3 nucleotides: TGTGCCAGCAGCTCCAGGGGTCGACAATATGGCTACACCTTC. Translated: CASSSRGRQYGYTF.

This sequence joins TRBV7-2 and TRBJ1-1; no firm D call. The ends were cut back, 4 bases at V and 2 bases at J, with 8 bases in the middle. The germline V gene encodes CDR1 SGHTA and CDR2 FQGNSA. The CDR3 consists of 13 residues. The CDR3 bases are TGTGCCAGCAGCTCGGAGGTAAACACTGAAGCTTTCTTT. Amino acid sequence: CASSSEVNTEAFF.

This clone was counted between two and nine times. V and J are TRBV4-2 and TRBJ2-5; TRBD2 matches 9 bases. Germline V gives CDR1 LGHNA, CDR2 YNFKEQ. V lost 1 base to trimming and J lost 4 bases; unmatched junction nucleotides: 7. This CDR3 has 16 residues. CDR3 nucleotide sequence: TGTGCCAGCAGCCAAGTGCAAGCGGGGGGTCCAGAGACCCAGTACTTC. This sequence encodes CASSQVQAGGPETQYF.

This chain joins TRBV3-1 (or the pseudogene TRBV3-2) and TRBJ2-7; 12 bases fit TRBD2. V gave up 5 bases and J gave up 2 bases; unmatched junction bases: 4. The germline CDR1 and CDR2 sequences are LGHDT and YNNKEL (reference sequence). The CDR3 runs to 15 residues. The CDR3 reads CASSSRLAGAYEQYF. CDR3 sequence (DNA): TGTGCCAGCAGCTCACGACTAGCGGGGGCCTACGAGCAGTACTTC.

The V call is TRBV5-1, the J call TRBJ1-1, with D maybe TRBD1 (6 bases). Germline CDR1 and CDR2: SGHRS and YFSETQ. The CDR3 length is 13 residues. Trimming pared 5 bases from V and 1 base from J, leaving 9 bases between. The CDR3 DNA follows: TGCGCCAGCAGACAACAGGGGAACACTGAAGCTTTCTTT. It codes for CASRQQGNTEAFF.

The rearrangement uses TRBV5-1 and TRBJ2-2; a weak D match, TRBD1 (7 bases). V lost 3 bases to trimming and J lost 8 bases, with 17 bases between them. From germline, CDR1 is SGHRS and CDR2 YFSETQ. CDR3 length: 15 amino acids. This chain's CDR3 is CASSSDRTKQGELFF. The CDR3 region has the DNA TGCGCCAGCAGCTCGGACAGGACTAAACAAGGGGAGCTGTTTTTT.

V and J are TRBV3-1 (or the pseudogene TRBV3-2) and TRBJ1-6; 7 bases line up with TRBD1. This CDR3 is 14 amino acids long. V lost 5 bases and J lost 10; bases outside the gene matches: 8. CDR1 and CDR2 from the germline V gene are LGHDT and YNNKEL (reference sequence). Here the CDR3 DNA reads TGTGCCAGCAGCAACAGGGGAAGAGGGTCACCCCTCCACTTT. This codes for CASSNRGRGSPLHF.

This clone has a handful of counts. The chain has TRBV2 and TRBJ1-2, with 8 bases matching TRBD1. The junction had 6 bases not matched to a gene; V was cut back by 4 bases and J by 5 bases. This CDR3 is 14 amino acids long. Germline CDR1 and CDR2: SNHLY and FYNNEI. The CDR3 coding sequence is TGTGCCAGCAGTGGGGACGGGACAGGATATGGCTACACCTTC. This encodes CASSGDGTGYGYTF.

This clone has ten or more counts. The chain is built from TRBV4-1 and TRBJ2-7; weak D call: TRBD1 (5 bases). CDR1 and CDR2 from the germline V gene are MGHRA and YSYEKL. V gave up 0 bases and J gave up 5 bases, with 11 bases separating them. The CDR3 runs to 14 residues. As DNA, the CDR3 is TGCGCCAGCAGCCAAGAGCAAGGGGCTGACGAGCAGTACTTC. Protein: CASSQEQGADEQYF.